A selection of T cell receptor beta chains follows, all from one sample in a study of cytomegalovirus exposure and HLA in healthy donors. TCRdb's table, derived via immunoSEQ multiplex PCR, lists solely in-frame clones and lacks some. The table has fewer than 250,000 clones, around 85% seen once. Sequenced material: PBMCs. Receptor source: a girl aged 2 to 10 in good health and CMV-seronegative. The CDR3 runs from the conserved cysteine through the conserved F or W. D genes are given only for firm matches. The size field is filled for only some rows; it gives once, few, many or a size class.

J	V	size	D	DNA	CDR3
TRBJ1-1	TRBV9	NA	NA	TGTGCCAGCAGCGGGACAGTTCACACTGAAGCTTTCTTT	CASSGTVHTEAFF
TRBJ1-1	TRBV5-5	NA	TRBD1	TGTGCCAGCAGCTTACAGGGGGCTGGTCTCACTGAAGCTTTCTTT	CASSLQGAGLTEAFF
TRBJ1-4	TRBV6-1	NA	NA	TGTGCCAGCAGCCTAGAAGGCGTTGAAGAGGAAAAACTGTTTTTT	CASSLEGVEEEKLFF
TRBJ1-3	TRBV7-8	NA	TRBD1	TGTGCCAGCAGCTCAGTTCGGGGCACAGGGGGCGTTGGAAACACCATATATTTT	CASSSVRGTGGVGNTIYF
TRBJ1-1	TRBV19	NA	NA	TGTGCCAGTAGTATTCAATTGCGCACTGAAGCTTTCTTT	CASSIQLRTEAFF
TRBJ1-2	TRBV6-1	NA	TRBD1	TGTGCCAGCAGTGAACTGCCGAGACAGGGATATGGCTACACCTTC	CASSELPRQGYGYTF
TRBJ2-7	TRBV4-1	NA	TRBD2	TGCGCCAGCAGCCAGAACCCCGCGGGAGGGCCCTACGAGCAGTACTTC	CASSQNPAGGPYEQYF
TRBJ2-7	TRBV15	NA	TRBD2	TGTGCCACCAGCAGAGATCTTCCAGGGAGGGACGAGCAGTACTTC	CATSRDLPGRDEQYF
TRBJ1-3	TRBV7-9	NA	TRBD1	TGTGCCAGCACCGGGTCGACAGGGGGAGGAAACACCATATATTTT	CASTGSTGGGNTIYF
TRBJ2-7	TRBV19	few	TRBD2	TGTGCCAGTAGTATAGGGGACTACCCCCTCGAGCAGTACTTC	CASSIGDYPLEQYF
TRBJ1-2	TRBV7-3	NA	TRBD1	TGTGCCAGCAGCCGGGACAGGGGAAACTACACCTTC	CASSRDRGNYTF
TRBJ1-2	TRBV9	NA	TRBD1	TGTGCCAGCAGGAACCTGGGACAGGGGGAGAATGGCTACACCTTC	CASRNLGQGENGYTF
TRBJ1-6	TRBV9	NA	TRBD1	TGTGCCAGCAGCCCCGGGACAGAGAATTCACCCCTCCACTTT	CASSPGTENSPLHF
TRBJ2-7	TRBV5-1	NA	TRBD2	TGCGCCAGCAGCTTGGGGGGACTAGCGGCTTCCTACGAGCAGTACTTC	CASSLGGLAASYEQYF
TRBJ2-3	TRBV6-4	few	NA	TGTGCCAGCAGTGATCGGGGAGCCCCAGATACGCAGTATTTT	CASSDRGAPDTQYF
TRBJ2-2	TRBV2	few	TRBD1	TGTGCCAGCACGAGTTGGACAGGTGACGCCGGGGAGCTGTTTTTT	CASTSWTGDAGELFF
TRBJ1-2	TRBV29-1	NA	NA	TGCAGCGTTGACAGCTATGGCTACACCTTC	CSVDSYGYTF
TRBJ2-1	TRBV2	NA	NA	TGTGCCAGCAGCGCCTTTTCTCGCCGGTCGAATGAGCAGTTCTTC	CASSAFSRRSNEQFF
TRBJ2-3	TRBV7-6	NA	NA	TGTGCCAGCAGCTTAGCGGGGGGAACAGATACGCAGTATTTT	CASSLAGGTDTQYF
TRBJ2-7	TRBV7-2	NA	TRBD1	TGTGCCAGCAGCTTGGTTGGGACAGGGGTATACGAGCAGTACTTC	CASSLVGTGVYEQYF
TRBJ1-2	TRBV14	NA	TRBD1	TGTGCCAGCAGCCTTCGGACAGGGGATGGCTACACCTTC	CASSLRTGDGYTF
TRBJ2-1	TRBV5-5	NA	TRBD2	TGTGCCAGCAGCCCCCTAGCGGGATATCTCGGCAATGAGCAGTTCTTC	CASSPLAGYLGNEQFF
TRBJ2-7	TRBV27	NA	TRBD2	TGTGCCACCGCTGCGCTAGCGGGGAACTACGAGCAGTACTTC	CATAALAGNYEQYF
TRBJ2-2	TRBV2	NA	TRBD2	TGTGCCAGCAGTGAAACTTCGGGACTAGCATCCGGGGAGCTGTTTTTT	CASSETSGLASGELFF
TRBJ2-7	TRBV7-3	NA	TRBD1	TGTGCCAGCAGCTTAACCTCAGGGGGCCCCTACGAGCAGTACTTC	CASSLTSGGPYEQYF
TRBJ2-3	TRBV12-5	NA	NA	TGTGCTAGTGGTTTGCCAGGTTCCACAGATACGCAGTATTTT	CASGLPGSTDTQYF
TRBJ1-1	TRBV5-5	NA	NA	TGTGCCAGCAGCTTCGGTAGGAACACTGAAGCTTTCTTT	CASSFGRNTEAFF
TRBJ1-2	TRBV5-1	NA	TRBD1	TGCGCCAGTGGCTTTAAGCCCTGGGACAGAGATTATGGCTACACCTTC	CASGFKPWDRDYGYTF
TRBJ1-4	TRBV18	NA	NA	TGTGCCAGCTCACCAGAGGGCCGGGTAAAACTGTTTTTT	CASSPEGRVKLFF